The 27 T cell receptor beta chains below were found in one sample sequenced in a study of TIL therapy for anti-PD-1-resistant metastatic lung cancer. This was the immunoSEQ v3 assay. Repertoires were generated with immunoSEQ multiplex PCR, while TCRdb's copy carries only in-frame clones and drops some. The table shows around 16,000 clones, with 70% to 80% occurring only once. The time point denotes: pre-treatment sample, taken before nivolumab and TIL therapy. The material was blood, obtained at baseline. The receptor source for this set is a person between 25 and 79 years old with non-small cell lung cancer.

This clone has a handful of counts. The chain couples TRBV7-6 to TRBJ1-4; D might be TRBD1 (5 bases). From germline, CDR1 is SGHVS and CDR2 FNYEAQ. This CDR3 has 13 residues. Trimming stripped 5 bases from V and 7 bases from J, with 11 bases between. The CDR3: CASSQTRAEKLFF. The CDR3, as DNA: TGTGCCAGCAGCCAGACCAGGGCTGAAAAACTGTTTTTT.

In this sample, this clone turned up once. The chain joins TRBV16 to TRBJ2-3, with D maybe TRBD2 (5 bases). From germline, CDR1 is KGHSY and CDR2 FQNENV. The CDR3 length is 15 residues. V shed 6 bases and J shed 2 bases, with 15 bases lying between them. CDR3 residues: CASSLRERNTDTQYF. DNA of the CDR3: TGTGCCAGCAGTCTCCGGGAACGAAACACAGATACGCAGTATTTT.

The gene calls are TRBV4-1 and TRBJ1-2; D not certain. Germline V CDR1 and CDR2: MGHRA, YSYEKL. CDR3 length: 15 residues. Trimming removed 1 base at V and 4 bases at J, with 13 bases between. The CDR3 is CASSQAWTDLYGYTF. CDR3 in DNA: TGCGCCAGCAGCCAAGCGTGGACGGACCTCTATGGCTACACCTTC.

The chain has TRBV4-2 and TRBJ2-7, with 11 positions matching TRBD2. The CDR3 runs 16 residues. CDR1 and CDR2 from the germline V gene are LGHNA and YNFKEQ. Unmatched junction bases numbered 7, after V lost 0 bases and J lost 6 bases. CDR3 amino acids: CASSQEVAGGPSEQYF. The CDR3 DNA sequence: TGTGCCAGCAGCCAAGAGGTAGCGGGGGGGCCTTCCGAGCAGTACTTC.

The genes are TRBV18 and TRBJ1-1, with no clear D. The germline CDR1 and CDR2 sequences are KGHSH and LQKENI. V was cut by 2 bases and J by 4 bases, with 8 bases left in between. This CDR3 contains 13 residues. The CDR3 DNA reads TGTGCCAGCTCACCAAGGCTGAGCACTGAAGCTTTCTTT. This sequence encodes CASSPRLSTEAFF.

This chain links TRBV6-8 with TRBJ2-6, with 12 positions matching TRBD2. The CDR3 has 18 residues. CDR1 MNHGY and CDR2 SAAAGT come from the germline V gene. The V and J ends lost 5 bases and 2 bases, in that order; junction bases with no gene match: 7. CDR3 region: CASSDRTSGGPGANVLTF. In DNA form, the CDR3 reads TGTGCCAGCAGTGACCGAACTAGCGGGGGGCCTGGGGCCAACGTCCTGACTTTC.

CDR3 in amino acids: CAWRIKGNTGELFF. CDR3 DNA: TGTGCCTGGAGGATAAAGGGGAACACCGGGGAGCTGTTTTTT. The chain combines TRBV30 with TRBJ2-2; D gene uncertain. Trimming took 3 bases from V and 1 from J, leaving 9 bases between them. This CDR3 has 14 amino acids. From germline, CDR1 is GTSNPN and CDR2 SVGIG (reference sequence). The full variable domain, its missing parts supplied by reference TRBV30 and TRBJ2-2, is SQTIHQWPATLVQPVGSPLSLECTVEGTSNPNLYWYRQAAGRGLQLLFYSVGIGQISSEVPQNLSASRPQDRQFILSSKKLLLSDSGFYLCAWRIKGNTGELFFGEGSRLTVL.

V usage is TRBV7-9 and J usage is TRBJ2-7, with D possibly TRBD2 on 6 matching bases. This CDR3 has 16 amino acids. Germline CDR1 SEHNR, CDR2 FQNEAQ (reference sequence). V lost 1 base, J lost 2 bases, and 15 bases lay in between. The CDR3 region is CASSLGGDLKTYEQYF. CDR3 DNA sequence: TGTGCCAGCAGCTTAGGGGGGGATCTAAAAACCTACGAGCAGTACTTC.

The gene calls are TRBV11-2 and TRBJ2-2; 8 nucleotides match TRBD1. V was pared by 3 bases and J by 6 bases, with 6 bases of the junction left unmatched. The CDR3 totals 15 residues. From germline, CDR1 is SGHAT and CDR2 FQNNGV. The CDR3 sequence is CASSLQSTGAGELFF. DNA of the CDR3: TGTGCCAGCAGCTTGCAGTCGACAGGGGCCGGGGAGCTGTTTTTT.

This sequence joins TRBV10-3 and TRBJ2-7; D gene unclear. From germline, CDR1 is ENHRY and CDR2 SYGVKD. This CDR3 is built from 11 residues. V lost 4 bases, J lost 1 base, and 2 bases lay in between. CDR3 region: CAISGSYEQYF. The CDR3 DNA reads TGTGCCATCAGTGGGTCCTACGAGCAGTACTTC.

This clone was seen once. Relative to the germline gene, one junction end is altered; a read error may explain this. The chain carries TRBV2 and TRBJ2-7; D not resolved. This CDR3 contains 13 residues. CDR1 and CDR2 from the germline V gene are SNHLY and FYNNEI. CDR3 sequence reads: CASSDDLHRTEHF. The CDR3, as DNA: TGTGCCAGCAGTGACGATCTTCATAGGACCGAGCACTTC.

J is TRBJ2-5 and V is TRBV11-3, with TRBD2 matching over 9 bases. The CDR3 has 15 residues. J gave up 5 bases and V 5 bases, and 9 bases lay outside the gene matches. CDR1 and CDR2 (germline): SGHNT, YENEEA. The CDR3 DNA sequence: TGTGCCAGCAGCGGACGGCGGGGGGGCGATGAGACCCAGTACTTC. Its protein is CASSGRRGGDETQYF.

V and J are TRBV11-3 and TRBJ1-6, with D possibly TRBD1 on 6 matching bases. The CDR3 sequence is 14 residues long. Trimming cost V 5 bases and J 8 bases, with 13 bases left between them. Germline CDR1 SGHNT, CDR2 YENEEA. CDR3 loop: CASSRGVSYSPLHF. CDR3 bases: TGTGCCAGCAGCAGGGGGGTATCGTATTCACCCCTCCACTTT.

The chain couples TRBV6-4 to TRBJ2-3; TRBD1 or TRBD2 may be the D gene (5 bases each). This CDR3 comprises 17 residues. Germline V gene data show CDR1 as MRHNA and CDR2 as SNTAGT. Trimming cost V 8 bases and J 1 base, with 22 bases left between them. Here the CDR3 DNA reads TGTGCCAGCTCTCGCGGCGGGCCCGGGGCGGGCACAGATACGCAGTATTTT. Residues: CASSRGGPGAGTDTQYF.

This rearrangement joins TRBV5-6 to TRBJ1-1; D gene unclear. The germline V and J ends were trimmed by 4 bases and 8 bases, with 12 bases remaining between them. This CDR3 has 12 amino acids. The germline V gene has CDR1 SGHDT and CDR2 YYEEEE. In nucleotides, the CDR3 is TGTGCCAGCAGCAGAGAGTGGTTCGAAGCTTTCTTT. This codes for CASSREWFEAFF.

The V gene is TRBV5-1, the J gene TRBJ2-1, with 13 bases lining up with TRBD2. This CDR3 has 16 amino acids. Unmatched junction bases numbered 2, after V lost 4 bases and J lost 1 base. Germline CDR1 is SGHRS and CDR2 is YFSETQ. The CDR3 reads CASSRTSGGSYNEQFF. The CDR3 DNA sequence: TGCGCCAGCAGCCGGACTAGCGGGGGTTCCTACAATGAGCAGTTCTTC.

The chain recombines TRBV7-2 with TRBJ2-7; TRBD1 agrees at 7 bases. Germline V CDR1 and CDR2: SGHTA, FQGNSA. The V segment lost 5 bases and the J segment 3 bases; nucleotides outside the gene matches: 7. CDR3 length: 14 amino acids. CDR3 region: CASSLRDRRYEQYF. The CDR3 region has the DNA TGTGCCAGCAGCCTGAGGGACAGACGCTACGAGCAGTACTTC.

V gene TRBV19 combines with J gene TRBJ1-6; TRBD1 matches 8 bases. V gave up 5 bases and J gave up 7 bases; unmatched junction bases: 13. This CDR3 comprises 17 residues. CDR1 and CDR2 (germline): LNHDA, SQIVND (reference sequence). The CDR3 DNA reads as TGTGCCAGTAGTGGGCAGGGGGCTGGCCTGGAAAATTCACCCCTCCACTTT. Its protein product is CASSGQGAGLENSPLHF.

This rearrangement joins TRBV6-6 to TRBJ1-1, with D unresolved. Germline CDR1 and CDR2: MNHNY and SVGAGI (reference sequence). The CDR3 spans 11 residues. The germline V and J ends were trimmed by 11 bases and 6 bases, with 13 bases remaining between them. The CDR3 region is CAGRNAAEAFF. DNA of the CDR3: TGTGCCGGGCGGAACGCCGCTGAAGCTTTCTTT.

The V call is TRBV28, the J call TRBJ2-5; 9 positions match TRBD2. Germline values: CDR1 MDHEN, CDR2 SYDVKM. The CDR3 contains 15 residues. V dropped 2 bases and J dropped 1; count of bases not matched to a gene: 2. The chain's CDR3 is CASSLVRGGQETQYF. CDR3 DNA sequence: TGTGCCAGCAGTTTAGTGCGGGGGGGCCAAGAGACCCAGTACTTC.

This clone was picked up a small number of times. The chain carries TRBV5-6 and TRBJ2-3; maybe TRBD2 (5 bases). The V end was cut by 4 bases, the J end by 2 bases, with 8 bases between. The CDR3 extends over 13 amino acids. Germline assignment: CDR1 SGHDT and CDR2 YYEEEE. The CDR3 sequence is CASSKDYTDTQYF. The DNA of the CDR3 is TGTGCCAGCAGCAAAGACTACACAGATACGCAGTATTTT. Full variable domain (outside the CDR3, taken from reference TRBV5-6 and TRBJ2-3): DAGVTQSPTHLIKTRGQQVTLRCSPKSGHDTVSWYQQALGQGPQFIFQYYEEEERQRGNFPDRFSGHQFPNYSSELNVNALLLGDSALYLCASSKDYTDTQYFGPGTRLTVL.

This clone was detected once. CDR3 residues: CASSWTSGGQSTDTQYF. The DNA of the CDR3 is TGTGCCAGCAGCTGGACTAGCGGGGGTCAAAGCACAGATACGCAGTATTTT. The chain uses TRBV5-4 and TRBJ2-3; 13 bases match TRBD2. The CDR3 length is 17 residues. In germline, CDR1 is SGHNT, CDR2 YYREEE (reference sequence). With 3 bases clipped from V and 0 bases from J, the junction kept 4 bases outside the gene matches.

DNA of the CDR3: TGTGCCAGCAGCCACAACAACGAGCAGTACTTC. This encodes CASSHNNEQYF. This sequence joins TRBV11-3 and TRBJ2-7; D gene unclear. V was trimmed by 5 bases and J by 5 bases, leaving 7 bases between them. Germline V gives CDR1 SGHNT, CDR2 YENEEA. CDR3 length equals 11 residues.

J is TRBJ2-1 and V is TRBV2, with 7 bases lining up with TRBD1. The CDR3 is made up of 15 amino acids. Germline V gene sequence: CDR1 SNHLY, CDR2 FYNNEI. V was pared by 7 bases and J by 2 bases, with 8 bases of the junction left unmatched. The CDR3 spells CASILRDSAYNEQFF. CDR3 bases: TGTGCCAGCATCCTCCGGGACAGTGCCTACAATGAGCAGTTCTTC. The full variable domain, rest sourced from reference TRBV2 and TRBJ2-1, is EPEVTQTPSHQVTQMGQEVILRCVPISNHLYFYWYRQILGQKVEFLVSFYNNEISEKSEIFDDQFSVERPDGSNFTLKIRSTKLEDSAMYFCASILRDSAYNEQFFGPGTRLTVL.

The CDR3 DNA is TGCGCCAGCAGCGAGGGAACCAGCACAGATACGCAGTATTTT. Its protein product is CASSEGTSTDTQYF. This chain uses TRBV5-1 with TRBJ2-3; D perhaps matches TRBD2 (5 bases). This CDR3 is 14 amino acids long. Germline CDR1 reads SGHRS; CDR2 reads YFSETQ. Trimming left V 4 bases short and J 0 bases short, with 9 bases between.

The J gene is TRBJ1-1, the V gene TRBV29-1; weak D call: TRBD1 (6 bases). Trimming pared 6 bases from V and 0 bases from J, leaving 14 bases between. The germline V gene has CDR1 SQVTM and CDR2 ANQGSEA. The CDR3 is 14 amino acids. The CDR3 nucleotides are TGCAGCGTGGAGCGAGGGGGGATGAACACTGAAGCTTTCTTT. Translated: CSVERGGMNTEAFF.

This rearrangement joins TRBV25-1 to TRBJ2-1; a possible D gene is TRBD1 (6 bases). The CDR3 runs to 13 residues. Per germline, CDR1 MGHDK and CDR2 SYGVNS. The V end was cut by 5 bases, the J end by 8 bases, with 13 bases between. CDR3 amino acids: CASSRQGLDEQFF. The CDR3 DNA sequence: TGTGCCAGCAGTCGTCAGGGGTTGGATGAGCAGTTCTTC.